This T cell receptor beta chain originates from a study of blood T cell repertoires in COVID-19. Study overall: Donors in the United States, Italy and Spain gave samples during acute or convalescent COVID-19.

Original processing methods: The assay estimated nucleated cells by amplifying reference gene primers. TCRdb's table, derived via immunoSEQ multiplex PCR, lists solely in-frame clones and lacks some. V, J and clone size are taken as reported in that table, and D and trimming were inferred from the DNA itself. The sample holds about 110,000 clones, roughly 84% seen once. The CDR3 runs to 12 residues. V lost 4 bases and J lost 9, with 9 bases in between. The germline V gene has CDR1 MNHEY and CDR2 SVGEGT. The J gene is TRBJ2-2, the V gene TRBV6-2 or TRBV6-3; D ambiguous. Sequencing was carried out using peripheral blood. The sequence was collected from a woman aged 65 to 85 with acute or convalescent COVID-19. This chain's CDR3 is CASSFDSRELFF. The CDR3 region has the DNA TGTGCCAGCAGTTTTGACTCCAGGGAGCTGTTTTTT.